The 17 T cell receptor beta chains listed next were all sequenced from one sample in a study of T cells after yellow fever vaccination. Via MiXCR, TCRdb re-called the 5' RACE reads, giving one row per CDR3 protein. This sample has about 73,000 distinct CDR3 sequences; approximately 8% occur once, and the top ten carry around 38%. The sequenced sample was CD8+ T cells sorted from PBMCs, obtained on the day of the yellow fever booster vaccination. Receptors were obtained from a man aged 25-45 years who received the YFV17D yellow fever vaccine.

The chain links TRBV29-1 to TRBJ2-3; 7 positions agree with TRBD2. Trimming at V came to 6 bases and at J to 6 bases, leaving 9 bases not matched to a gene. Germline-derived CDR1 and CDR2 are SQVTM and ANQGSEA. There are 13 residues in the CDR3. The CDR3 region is CSVERDPRDTQYF. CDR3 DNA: TGCAGCGTAGAGCGGGACCCCCGGGATACGCAGTATTTT.

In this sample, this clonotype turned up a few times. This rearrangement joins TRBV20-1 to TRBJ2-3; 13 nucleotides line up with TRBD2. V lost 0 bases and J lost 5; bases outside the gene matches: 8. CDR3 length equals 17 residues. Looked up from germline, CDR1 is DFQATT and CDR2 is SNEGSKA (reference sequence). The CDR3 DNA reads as TGCAGTGCTAGAGATTTCGGACTAGCGGGAGTTGGAGATACGCAGTATTTT. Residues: CSARDFGLAGVGDTQYF.

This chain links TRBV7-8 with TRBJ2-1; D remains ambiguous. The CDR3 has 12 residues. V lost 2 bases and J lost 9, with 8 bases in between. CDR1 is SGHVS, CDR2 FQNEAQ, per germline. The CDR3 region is CASSLSSGEQFF. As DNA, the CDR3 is TGTGCCAGCAGCTTATCAAGTGGTGAGCAGTTCTTC.

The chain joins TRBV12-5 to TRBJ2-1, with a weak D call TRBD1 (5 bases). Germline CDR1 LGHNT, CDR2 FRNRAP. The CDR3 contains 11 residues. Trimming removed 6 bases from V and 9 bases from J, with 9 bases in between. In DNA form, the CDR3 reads TGTGCTAGTGGCTCTACAGGTGAGCAGTTCTTC. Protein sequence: CASGSTGEQFF.

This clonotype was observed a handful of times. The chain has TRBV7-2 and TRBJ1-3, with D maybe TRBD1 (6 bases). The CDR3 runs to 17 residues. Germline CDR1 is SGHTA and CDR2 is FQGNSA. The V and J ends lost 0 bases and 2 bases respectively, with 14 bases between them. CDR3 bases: TGTGCCAGCAGCTTAGCGGTACAGGGAGGGCCTGGAAACACCATATATTTT. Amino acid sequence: CASSLAVQGGPGNTIYF.

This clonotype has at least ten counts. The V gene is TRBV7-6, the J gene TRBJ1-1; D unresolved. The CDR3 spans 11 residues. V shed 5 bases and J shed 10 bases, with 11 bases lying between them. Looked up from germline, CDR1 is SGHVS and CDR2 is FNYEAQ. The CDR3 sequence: CASSVGSRAFF. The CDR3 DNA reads TGTGCCAGCAGCGTGGGGTCTCGAGCTTTCTTT.

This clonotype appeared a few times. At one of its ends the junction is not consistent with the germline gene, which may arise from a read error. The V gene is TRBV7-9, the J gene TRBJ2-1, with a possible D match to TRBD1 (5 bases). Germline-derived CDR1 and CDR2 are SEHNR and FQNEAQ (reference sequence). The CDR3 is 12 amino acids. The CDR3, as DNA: TGTGCCAGCAGGTTAGGGGTTCATGAGCAGTTCTTC. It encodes CASRLGVHEQFF.

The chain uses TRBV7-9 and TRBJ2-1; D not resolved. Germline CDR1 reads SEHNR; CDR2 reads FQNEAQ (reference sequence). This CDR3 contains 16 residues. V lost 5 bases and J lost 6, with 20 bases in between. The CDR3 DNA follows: TGTGCCAGCAGCCCTCCCGACGCAGACGTCGTCAATGAGCAGTTCTTC. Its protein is CASSPPDADVVNEQFF.

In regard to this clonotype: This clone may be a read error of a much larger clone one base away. This chain's CDR3 is CASSVGSEQLF. The CDR3 DNA reads as TGCGCCAGCAGCGTTGGTAGTGAGCAGCTCTTC. The chain recombines TRBV5-1 with TRBJ2-1; D remains unclear. Germline V CDR1 and CDR2: SGHRS, YFSETQ. CDR3 length: 11 residues.

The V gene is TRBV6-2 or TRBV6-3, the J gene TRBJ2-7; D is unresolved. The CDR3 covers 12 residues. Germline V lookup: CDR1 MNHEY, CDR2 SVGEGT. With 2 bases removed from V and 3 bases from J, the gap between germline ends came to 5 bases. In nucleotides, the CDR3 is TGTGCCAGCAGTTACGTTTACTACGAGCAGTACTTC. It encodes CASSYVYYEQYF.

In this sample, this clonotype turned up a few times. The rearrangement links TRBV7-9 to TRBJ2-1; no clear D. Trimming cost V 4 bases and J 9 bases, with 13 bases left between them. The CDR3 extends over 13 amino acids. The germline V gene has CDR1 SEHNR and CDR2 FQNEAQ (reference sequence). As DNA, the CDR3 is TGTGCCAGCAGCTCCCCACTAACAGTTGAGCAGTTCTTC. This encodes CASSSPLTVEQFF.

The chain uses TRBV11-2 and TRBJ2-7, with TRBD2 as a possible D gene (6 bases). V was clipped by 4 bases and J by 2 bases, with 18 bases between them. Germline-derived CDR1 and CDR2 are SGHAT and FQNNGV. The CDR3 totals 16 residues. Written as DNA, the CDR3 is TGTGCCAGCAGCTCTGGGATGGTAGCGGCGACCTACGAGCAGTACTTC. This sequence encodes CASSSGMVAATYEQYF.

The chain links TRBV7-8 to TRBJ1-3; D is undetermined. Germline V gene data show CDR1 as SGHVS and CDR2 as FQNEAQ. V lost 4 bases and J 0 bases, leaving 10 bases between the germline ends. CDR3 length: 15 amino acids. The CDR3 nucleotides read TGTGCCAGCAGCTCGCAAGCCTTCTCTGGAAACACCATATATTTT. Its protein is CASSSQAFSGNTIYF.

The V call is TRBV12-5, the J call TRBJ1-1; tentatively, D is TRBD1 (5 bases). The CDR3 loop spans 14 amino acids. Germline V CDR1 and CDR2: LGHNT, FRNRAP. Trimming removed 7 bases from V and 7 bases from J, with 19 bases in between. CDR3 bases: TGTGCTAGTGAGGGGAGCGGAAAACAAGATGAAGCTTTCTTT. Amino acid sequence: CASEGSGKQDEAFF. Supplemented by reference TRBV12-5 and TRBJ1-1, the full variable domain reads DARVTQTPRHKVTEMGQEVTMRCQPILGHNTVFWYRQTMMQGLELLAYFRNRAPLDDSGMPKDRFSAEMPDATLATLKIQPSEPRDSAVYFCASEGSGKQDEAFFGQGTRLTVV.

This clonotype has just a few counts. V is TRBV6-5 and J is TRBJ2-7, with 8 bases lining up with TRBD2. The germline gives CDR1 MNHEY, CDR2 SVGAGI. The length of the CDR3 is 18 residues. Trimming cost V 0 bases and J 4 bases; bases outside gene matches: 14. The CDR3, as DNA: TGTGCCAGCAGTTACTCGACTTCCACGGGGGGGCCAGTTTACGAGCAGTACTTC. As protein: CASSYSTSTGGPVYEQYF.

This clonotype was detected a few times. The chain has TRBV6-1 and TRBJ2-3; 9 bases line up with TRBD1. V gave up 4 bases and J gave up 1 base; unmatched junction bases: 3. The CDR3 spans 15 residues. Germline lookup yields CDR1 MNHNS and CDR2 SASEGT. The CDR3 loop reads CASSATGGGTDTQYF. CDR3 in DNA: TGTGCCAGCAGTGCGACAGGGGGTGGCACAGATACGCAGTATTTT.

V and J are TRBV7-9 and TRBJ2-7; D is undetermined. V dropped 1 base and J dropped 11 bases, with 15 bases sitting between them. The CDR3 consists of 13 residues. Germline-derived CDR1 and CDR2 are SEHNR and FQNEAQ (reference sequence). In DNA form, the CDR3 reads TGTGCCAGCAGCTTAGGGGCCGCGGATGCGGAGTACTTC. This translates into CASSLGAADAEYF.